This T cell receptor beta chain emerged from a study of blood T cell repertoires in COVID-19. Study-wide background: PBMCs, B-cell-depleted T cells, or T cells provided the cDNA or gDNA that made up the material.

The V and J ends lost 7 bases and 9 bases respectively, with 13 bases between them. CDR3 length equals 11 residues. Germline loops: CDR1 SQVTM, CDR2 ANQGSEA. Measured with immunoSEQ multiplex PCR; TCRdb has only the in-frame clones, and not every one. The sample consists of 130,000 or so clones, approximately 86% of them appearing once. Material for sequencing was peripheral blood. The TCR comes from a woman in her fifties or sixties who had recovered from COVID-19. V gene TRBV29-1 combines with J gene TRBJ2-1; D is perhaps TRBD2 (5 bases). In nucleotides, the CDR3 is TGCAGCGCCGGAGGTTACGGTGAGCAGTTCTTC. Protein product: CSAGGYGEQFF.